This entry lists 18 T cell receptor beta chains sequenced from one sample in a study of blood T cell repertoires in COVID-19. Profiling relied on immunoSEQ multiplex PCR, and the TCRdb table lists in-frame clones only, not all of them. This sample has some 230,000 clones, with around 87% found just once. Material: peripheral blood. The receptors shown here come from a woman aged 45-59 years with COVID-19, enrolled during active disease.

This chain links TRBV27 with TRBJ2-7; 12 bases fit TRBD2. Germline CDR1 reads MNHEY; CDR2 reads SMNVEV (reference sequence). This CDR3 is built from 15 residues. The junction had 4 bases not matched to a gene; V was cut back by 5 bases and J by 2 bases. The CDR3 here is CASSPRTSGAYEQYF. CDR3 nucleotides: TGTGCCAGCAGTCCCCGGACTAGCGGGGCCTACGAGCAGTACTTC.

Here the CDR3 reads CASRRSGGTYEQYF. Written as DNA, the CDR3 is TGTGCCAGTAGAAGAAGCGGGGGAACCTACGAGCAGTACTTC. The rearrangement uses TRBV19 and TRBJ2-7; 8 bases match TRBD2. CDR1 and CDR2 from the germline V gene are LNHDA and SQIVND (reference sequence). This CDR3 is 14 amino acids long. The junction had 6 bases not matched to a gene; V was cut back by 6 bases and J by 2 bases. Drawing the rest from reference TRBV19 and TRBJ2-7, the complete variable domain is DGGITQSPKYLFRKEGQNVTLSCEQNLNHDAMYWYRQDPGQGLRLIYYSQIVNDFQKGDIAEGYSVSREKKESFPLTVTSAQKNPTAFYLCASRRSGGTYEQYFGPGTRLTVT.

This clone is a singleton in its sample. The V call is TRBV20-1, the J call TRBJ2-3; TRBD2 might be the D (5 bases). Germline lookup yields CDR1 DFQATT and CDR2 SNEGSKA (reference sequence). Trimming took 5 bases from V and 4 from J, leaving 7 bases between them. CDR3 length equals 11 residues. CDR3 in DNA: TGCAGTGCTTGGCGGGCAGATACGCAGTATTTT. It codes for CSAWRADTQYF.

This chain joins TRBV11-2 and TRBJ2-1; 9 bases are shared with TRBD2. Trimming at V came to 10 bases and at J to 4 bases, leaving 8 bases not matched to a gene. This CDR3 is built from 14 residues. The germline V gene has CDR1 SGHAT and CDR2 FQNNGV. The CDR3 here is CATAASGAYNEQFF. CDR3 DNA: TGTGCCACCGCGGCTAGCGGGGCATACAATGAGCAGTTCTTC. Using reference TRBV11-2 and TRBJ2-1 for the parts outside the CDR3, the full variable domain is EAGVAQSPRYKIIEKRQSVAFWCNPISGHATLYWYQQILGQGPKLLIQFQNNGVVDDSQLPKDRFSAERLKGVDSTLKIQPAKLEDSAVYLCATAASGAYNEQFFGPGTRLTVL.

This CDR3 reads CASSMGFRQPQHF. The CDR3 coding sequence is TGTGCCAGTAGTATGGGCTTCAGGCAGCCCCAGCATTTT. The chain employs TRBV19 and TRBJ1-5; D is undetermined. CDR3 length equals 13 residues. V lost 3 bases, J lost 7 bases, and 10 bases lay in between. The germline gives CDR1 LNHDA, CDR2 SQIVND (reference sequence).

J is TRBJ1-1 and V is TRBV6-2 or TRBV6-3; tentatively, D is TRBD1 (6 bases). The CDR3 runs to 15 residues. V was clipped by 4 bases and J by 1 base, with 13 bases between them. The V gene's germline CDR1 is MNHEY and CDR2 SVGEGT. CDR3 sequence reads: CASSSLAGENTEAFF. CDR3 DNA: TGTGCCAGCAGTTCCTTGGCAGGGGAGAACACTGAAGCTTTCTTT.

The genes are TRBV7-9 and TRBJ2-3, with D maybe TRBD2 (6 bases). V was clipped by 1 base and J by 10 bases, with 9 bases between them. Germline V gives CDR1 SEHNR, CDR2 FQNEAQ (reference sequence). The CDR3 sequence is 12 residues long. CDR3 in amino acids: CASSLEGTAQYF. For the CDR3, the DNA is TGTGCCAGCAGCTTAGAAGGGACTGCGCAGTATTTT.

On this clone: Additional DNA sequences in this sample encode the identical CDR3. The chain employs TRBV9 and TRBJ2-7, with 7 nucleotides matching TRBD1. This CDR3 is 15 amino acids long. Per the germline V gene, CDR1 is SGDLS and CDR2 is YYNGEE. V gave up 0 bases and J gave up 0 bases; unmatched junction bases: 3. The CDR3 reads CASSVGAGGSYEQYF. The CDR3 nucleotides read TGTGCCAGCAGCGTAGGGGCAGGGGGCTCCTACGAGCAGTACTTC.

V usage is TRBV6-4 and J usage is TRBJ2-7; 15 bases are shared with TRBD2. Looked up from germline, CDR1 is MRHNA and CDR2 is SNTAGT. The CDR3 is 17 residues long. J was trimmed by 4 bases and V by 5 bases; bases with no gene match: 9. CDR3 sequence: CASSTLGLAGGPYEQYV. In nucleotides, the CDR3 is TGTGCCAGCAGTACTTTGGGACTAGCGGGGGGACCATACGAGCAGTACGTC.

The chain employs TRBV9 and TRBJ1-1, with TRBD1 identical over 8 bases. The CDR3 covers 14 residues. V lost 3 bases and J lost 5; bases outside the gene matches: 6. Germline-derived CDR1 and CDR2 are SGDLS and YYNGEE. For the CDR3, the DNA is TGTGCCAGCAGCGCGCAGGGGGCGTGGACTGAAGCTTTCTTT. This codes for CASSAQGAWTEAFF. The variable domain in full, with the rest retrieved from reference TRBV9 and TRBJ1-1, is DSGVTQTPKHLITATGQRVTLRCSPRSGDLSVYWYQQSLDQGLQFLIQYYNGEERAKGNILERFSAQQFPDLHSELNLSSLELGDSALYFCASSAQGAWTEAFFGQGTRLTVV.

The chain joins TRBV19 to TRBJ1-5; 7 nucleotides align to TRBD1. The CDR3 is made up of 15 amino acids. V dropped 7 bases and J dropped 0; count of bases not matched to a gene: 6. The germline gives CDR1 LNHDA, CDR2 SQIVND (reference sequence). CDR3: CASTPTGYSNQPQHF. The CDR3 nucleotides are TGTGCCAGTACCCCGACAGGGTATAGCAATCAGCCCCAGCATTTT.

The CDR3 DNA reads as TGTGCCAGCAGTCCCTGGTTGACTGCCCAAGAGACCCAGTACTTC. Protein: CASSPWLTAQETQYF. The V call is TRBV2, the J call TRBJ2-5; no reliable D call. V was trimmed by 5 bases and J by 1 base, leaving 14 bases between them. The germline V gene has CDR1 SNHLY and CDR2 FYNNEI. The CDR3 is made up of 15 amino acids.

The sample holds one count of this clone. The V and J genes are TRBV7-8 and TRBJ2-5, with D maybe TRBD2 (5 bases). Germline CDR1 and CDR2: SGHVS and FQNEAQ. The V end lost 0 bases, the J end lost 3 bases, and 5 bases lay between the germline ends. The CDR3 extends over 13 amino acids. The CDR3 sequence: CASSLAREETQYF. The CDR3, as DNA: TGTGCCAGCAGCTTAGCGAGGGAAGAGACCCAGTACTTC.

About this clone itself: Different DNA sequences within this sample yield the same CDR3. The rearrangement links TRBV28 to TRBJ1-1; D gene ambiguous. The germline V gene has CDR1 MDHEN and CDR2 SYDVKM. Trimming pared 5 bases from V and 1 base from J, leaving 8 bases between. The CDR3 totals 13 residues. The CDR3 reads CASSTPGNTEAFF. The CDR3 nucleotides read TGTGCCAGCAGTACCCCCGGGAACACTGAAGCTTTCTTT.

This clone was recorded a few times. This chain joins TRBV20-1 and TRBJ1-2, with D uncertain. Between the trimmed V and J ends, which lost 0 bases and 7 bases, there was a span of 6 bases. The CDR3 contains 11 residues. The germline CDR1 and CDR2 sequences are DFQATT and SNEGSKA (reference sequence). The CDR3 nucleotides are TGCAGTGCTAGAGATCTAATTGGCTACACCTTC. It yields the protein CSARDLIGYTF.

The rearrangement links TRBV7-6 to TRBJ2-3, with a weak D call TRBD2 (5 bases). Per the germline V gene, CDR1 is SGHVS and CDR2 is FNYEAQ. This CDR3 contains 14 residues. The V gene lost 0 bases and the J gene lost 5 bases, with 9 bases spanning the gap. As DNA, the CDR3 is TGTGCCAGCAGCTTAGCCGGGGAAGGAGATACGCAGTATTTT. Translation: CASSLAGEGDTQYF.

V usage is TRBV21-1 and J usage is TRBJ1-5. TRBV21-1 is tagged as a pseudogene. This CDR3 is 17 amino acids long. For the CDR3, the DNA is TGTGCCAGCAGCAAAGGATCCCGGTCCGGGTTAAATCAGCCCCAGCATTTT. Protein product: CASSKGSRSGLNQPQHF.

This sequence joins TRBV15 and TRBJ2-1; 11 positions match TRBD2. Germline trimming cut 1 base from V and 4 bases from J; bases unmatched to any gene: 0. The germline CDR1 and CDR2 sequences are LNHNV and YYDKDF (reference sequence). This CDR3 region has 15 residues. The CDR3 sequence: CATSRGLAGYNEQFF. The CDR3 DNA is TGTGCCACCAGCAGAGGACTAGCGGGGTACAATGAGCAGTTCTTC.